This is a list of T cell receptor beta chains from one sample in a study of blood T cell repertoires in COVID-19. Assay used: immunoSEQ multiplex PCR; TCRdb lists only in-frame clones, some missing. The sample consists of approximately 75,000 clones, 80% to 90% of them appearing once. The sample consisted of peripheral blood. All receptors derive from a man older than 75 with COVID-19, enrolled during active disease. Both conserved end residues are part of each CDR3. The D gene is left open where the match is weak. Where a row states a size, it is once, few, many or the class of an expanded clone; other rows omit it.

V	J	size	D	CDR3	DNA
TRBV2	TRBJ1-4	.	TRBD1	CASSENRGPNEKLFF	TGTGCCAGCAGTGAAAACAGGGGGCCTAATGAAAAACTGTTTTTT
TRBV7-6	TRBJ2-2	once	TRBD2	CASSLDLAVNTGELFF	TGTGCCAGCAGCTTAGACCTAGCGGTGAACACCGGGGAGCTGTTTTTT
TRBV12-3/TRBV12-4	TRBJ1-1	.	.	CASTYPGNTEAFF	TGTGCCAGCACCTACCCAGGGAACACTGAAGCTTTCTTT
TRBV9	TRBJ2-4	.	TRBD2	CASSEGTSGSGNIQYF	TGTGCCAGCAGCGAGGGGACTAGCGGATCCGGAAACATTCAGTACTTC
TRBV3-1/TRBV3-2	TRBJ2-7	once	TRBD2	CASGSLAGPEQYF	TGTGCCAGCGGTTCCCTAGCGGGTCCCGAGCAGTACTTC
TRBV28	TRBJ2-7	.	TRBD1	CASKGTGLGEQYF	TGTGCCAGCAAAGGGACAGGGTTGGGGGAGCAGTACTTC
TRBV4-1	TRBJ2-7	few	TRBD1	CASSRGQGYEQYF	TGCGCCAGCAGCCGCGGACAGGGCTACGAGCAGTACTTC
TRBV3-1/TRBV3-2	TRBJ2-1	.	.	CASSSGHDSYNEQFF	TGTGCCAGCAGCTCCGGACACGATTCCTACAATGAGCAGTTCTTC
TRBV20-1	TRBJ1-5	.	.	CSASSTVNQPQHF	TGCAGTGCTAGTTCCACGGTAAATCAGCCCCAGCATTTT
TRBV7-9	TRBJ2-5	once	TRBD2	CASSLDTSGGGETQYF	TGTGCCAGCAGCTTAGACACTAGCGGGGGTGGCGAGACCCAGTACTTC
TRBV19	TRBJ1-4	.	TRBD1	CASSIRQGGEKLFF	TGTGCCAGTAGTATCCGACAGGGGGGAGAAAAACTGTTTTTT
TRBV5-4	TRBJ1-1	.	.	CASSPESGGGLNTEAFF	TGTGCCAGCAGTCCAGAGTCGGGAGGGGGTCTGAACACTGAAGCTTTCTTT
TRBV5-4	TRBJ2-1	.	TRBD2	CASSFSGGDNEQFF	TGTGCCAGCAGCTTCTCGGGGGGGGACAATGAGCAGTTCTTC
TRBV5-1	TRBJ2-5	.	TRBD1	CASSKTGGRETQYF	TGCGCCAGCTCAAAGACAGGGGGAAGAGAGACCCAGTACTTC
TRBV13	TRBJ1-1	.	.	CASSSSSGTEAFF	TGTGCCAGCAGCTCCTCGTCGGGCACTGAAGCTTTCTTT
TRBV7-3	TRBJ1-1	.	.	CASSSGFGTEAFF	TGTGCCAGCAGCTCAGGGTTCGGCACTGAAGCTTTCTTT
TRBV3-1/TRBV3-2	TRBJ2-1	.	TRBD2	CASSQDRASGAVYNEQFF	TGTGCCAGCAGCCAAGATAGGGCTAGCGGGGCGGTCTACAATGAGCAGTTCTTC
TRBV3-1/TRBV3-2	TRBJ1-4	.	TRBD1	CASSRDRDEKLFF	TGTGCCAGCAGCCGGGACAGGGACGAAAAACTGTTTTTT
TRBV28	TRBJ2-5	few	.	CASSLGGRETQYF	TGTGCCAGCAGTTTGGGCGGGCGGGAGACCCAGTACTTC
TRBV2	TRBJ2-4	.	.	CASSEAGRGSIQYF	TGTGCCAGCAGTGAAGCAGGTAGAGGGTCTATTCAGTACTTC
TRBV27	TRBJ1-4	few	.	CASSLSGRMYEKLFF	TGTGCCAGCAGTTTATCTGGCAGAATGTATGAAAAACTGTTTTTT
TRBV24-1	TRBJ2-1	.	.	CATSDFTGNEQFF	TGTGCCACCAGTGATTTTACGGGGAATGAGCAGTTCTTC
TRBV24-1	TRBJ1-5	.	.	CATSGTGHQPQHF	TGTGCCACCAGTGGAACAGGGCATCAGCCCCAGCATTTT
TRBV10-3	TRBJ2-3	.	.	CAISEKTSTDTQYF	TGTGCCATCAGTGAGAAAACTAGCACAGATACGCAGTATTTT
TRBV27	TRBJ1-2	.	TRBD1	CASSLSMTGAGYTF	TGTGCCAGCAGTTTATCTATGACAGGGGCTGGCTACACCTTC
TRBV12-3/TRBV12-4	TRBJ1-1	.	.	CASSFLTEAFF	TGTGCCAGCAGTTTCTTAACTGAAGCTTTCTTT